A selection of T cell receptor beta chains follows, all from one sample in a study of control samples from healthy donors and cancer patients. Assay used: immunoSEQ multiplex PCR; TCRdb lists only in-frame clones, some missing. Of over 100,000 clones in the sample, about nine tenths are singletons; the top ten hold less than 3.5%. Input material: blood. Receptor source: a man in his forties in good health. CDR3s include the opening cysteine and the closing phenylalanine or tryptophan. A D gene is named only where the DNA matches it firmly. Some rows mark clone size as missing; the rest say once, few, many or name a class of expanded clone.

d_gene | j_gene | v_gene | abundance | CDR3aa | CDR3nt
NA | TRBJ1-2 | TRBV5-1 | few | CASSFATGGDGYTF | TGCGCCAGCAGCTTCGCGACGGGCGGAGATGGCTACACCTTC
NA | TRBJ1-2 | TRBV4-1 | NA | CASSQDFSGYTF | TGCGCCAGCAGCCAAGATTTTAGCGGCTACACCTTC
TRBD1 | TRBJ1-3 | TRBV24-1 | NA | CATSDPNSQGAGNTIYF | TGTGCCACCAGTGACCCAAACTCCCAGGGGGCTGGAAACACCATATATTTT
NA | TRBJ2-7 | TRBV5-1 | NA | CASSLEGTPLYEQYF | TGCGCCAGCAGCTTGGAGGGCACCCCCCTCTACGAGCAGTACTTC
NA | TRBJ2-7 | TRBV28 | NA | CASSLKGYEQYF | TGTGCCAGCAGTTTAAAGGGGTACGAGCAGTACTTC
NA | TRBJ2-7 | TRBV6-4 | NA | CASSGGEQYF | TGTGCCAGCAGCGGGGGCGAGCAGTACTTC
NA | TRBJ2-5 | TRBV3-1/TRBV3-2 | NA | CASSRSTEGTQYF | TGTGCCAGCAGCCGATCAACGGAGGGGACCCAGTACTTC
NA | TRBJ1-3 | TRBV7-9 | NA | CASSFGIGNTIYF | TGTGCCAGCAGCTTCGGTATTGGAAACACCATATATTTT
TRBD2 | TRBJ2-5 | TRBV5-1 | NA | CASSPVSSGGETQYF | TGCGCCAGCAGCCCGGTGTCCAGCGGGGGAGAGACCCAGTACTTC
NA | TRBJ1-2 | TRBV27 | NA | CASREGQGRGYTF | TGTGCCAGCAGGGAAGGGCAGGGTCGTGGCTACACCTTC
TRBD1 | TRBJ2-7 | TRBV5-5 | NA | CASSYSGTGAYEQYF | TGTGCCAGCAGCTACTCCGGGACAGGTGCCTACGAGCAGTACTTC
NA | TRBJ2-2 | TRBV5-1 | NA | CASSLGRGLTGELFF | TGCGCCAGCAGCTTGGGCAGGGGTCTCACCGGGGAGCTGTTTTTT
NA | TRBJ1-3 | TRBV7-9 | NA | CASSFDLDSFGNTIYF | TGTGCCAGCAGCTTTGACCTCGACAGTTTCGGAAACACCATATATTTT
NA | TRBJ1-6 | TRBV15 | NA | CATSRDAPSSPLHF | TGTGCCACCAGCAGAGATGCTCCTAGCTCACCCCTCCACTTT
TRBD1 | TRBJ2-1 | TRBV3-1/TRBV3-2 | NA | CASSQDNPGQEDNEQFF | TGTGCCAGCAGCCAAGATAACCCAGGACAGGAAGACAATGAGCAGTTCTTC
TRBD2 | TRBJ2-7 | TRBV5-8 | NA | CASSHQTSLAVSYEQYF | TGTGCCAGCAGCCACCAAACCTCCCTAGCGGTCTCGTACGAGCAGTACTTC
TRBD1 | TRBJ1-5 | TRBV2 | NA | CASSSDRVNQPQHF | TGTGCCAGCAGTTCGGACAGGGTTAATCAGCCCCAGCATTTT
NA | TRBJ1-2 | TRBV7-9 | NA | CASSLSALHNYGYTF | TGTGCCAGCAGCTTATCGGCTCTACATAACTATGGCTACACCTTC
TRBD1 | TRBJ1-4 | TRBV4-2 | NA | CASSQVHRGSNEKLFF | TGTGCCAGCAGCCAGGTTCACAGGGGAAGTAATGAAAAACTGTTTTTT
TRBD1 | TRBJ2-6 | TRBV19 | NA | CASSLTGAGANVLTF | TGTGCCAGTAGCCTGACAGGGGCTGGGGCCAACGTCCTGACTTTC
TRBD2 | TRBJ2-2 | TRBV6-4 | once | CASSPGLAGVGTGELFF | TGTGCCAGCAGCCCCGGACTAGCGGGGGTCGGCACCGGGGAGCTGTTTTTT
NA | TRBJ1-2 | TRBV5-6 | NA | CASSAGTPTYGYTF | TGTGCCAGCAGCGCTGGGACACCGACTTATGGCTACACCTTC
NA | TRBJ1-2 | TRBV3-1/TRBV3-2 | NA | CASSRSAGLYGYTF | TGTGCCAGCAGCCGGTCGGCGGGTCTCTATGGCTACACCTTC
NA | TRBJ2-1 | TRBV3-1/TRBV3-2 | NA | CASSQGLLYNEQFF | TGTGCCAGCAGCCAAGGGCTGCTTTACAATGAGCAGTTCTTC
NA | TRBJ2-3 | TRBV24-1 | NA | CATSAPPGTKSRLTDTQYF | TGTGCCACCAGTGCCCCCCCCGGGACAAAGTCCCGGTTAACAGATACGCAGTATTTT
NA | TRBJ2-7 | TRBV6-5 | NA | CASSYRDTTYEQYF | TGTGCCAGCAGTTACCGGGACACTACCTACGAGCAGTACTTC
NA | TRBJ2-3 | TRBV24-1 | NA | CATSDNLGSTDTQYF | TGTGCCACCAGTGATAACCTCGGGAGCACAGATACGCAGTATTTT
TRBD2 | TRBJ2-7 | TRBV11-3 | NA | CASSRGGEQYF | TGTGCCAGCAGTCGGGGGGGAGAGCAGTACTTC
TRBD1 | TRBJ2-2 | TRBV29-1 | NA | CSVDRGGTGELFF | TGCAGCGTGGACAGGGGAGGGACCGGGGAGCTGTTTTTT
NA | TRBJ1-6 | TRBV30 | NA | CAWSVMKSSYNSPLHF | TGTGCCTGGAGTGTTATGAAGAGCTCCTATAATTCACCCCTCCACTTT
TRBD1 | TRBJ2-3 | TRBV9 | NA | CASSFLQGANTDTQYF | TGTGCCAGCAGCTTTCTACAGGGGGCGAACACAGATACGCAGTATTTT
TRBD1 | TRBJ1-5 | TRBV27 | NA | CASSLGQGTGNQPQHF | TGTGCCAGCAGTTTAGGTCAGGGGACAGGGAATCAGCCCCAGCATTTT
NA | TRBJ1-5 | TRBV19 | NA | CASSIASGLGQPQHF | TGTGCCAGTAGTATAGCGTCGGGGTTGGGTCAGCCCCAGCATTTT
NA | TRBJ1-5 | TRBV27 | NA | CASSADRKSNQPQHF | TGTGCCAGCAGCGCCGACAGGAAAAGCAATCAGCCCCAGCATTTT
NA | TRBJ1-2 | TRBV25-1 | NA | CASSADSNYGYTF | TGTGCCAGCAGTGCGGACAGTAACTATGGCTACACCTTC
NA | TRBJ2-2 | TRBV6-5 | NA | CATSPRLFNTGELFF | TGTGCCACCTCCCCCAGGCTCTTTAACACCGGGGAGCTGTTTTTT
NA | TRBJ2-1 | TRBV6-6 | once | CASSSRLNPNEQFF | TGTGCCAGCAGTTCCCGACTGAACCCCAATGAGCAGTTCTTC
TRBD2 | TRBJ2-7 | TRBV7-2 | NA | CASSLAWSGGDSYEQYF | TGTGCCAGCAGCTTAGCTTGGAGCGGGGGGGACTCCTACGAGCAGTACTTC
NA | TRBJ2-2 | TRBV2 | NA | CASSDGEYTGELFF | TGTGCCAGCAGTGATGGCGAGTACACCGGGGAGCTGTTTTTT
NA | TRBJ2-2 | TRBV5-6 | NA | CASSLGARATGELFF | TGTGCCAGCAGCTTGGGTGCCAGGGCGACCGGGGAGCTGTTTTTT
TRBD1 | TRBJ2-7 | TRBV6-5 | NA | CASSGTGTYEQYF | TGTGCCAGTTCTGGGACAGGGACCTACGAGCAGTACTTC
NA | TRBJ2-7 | TRBV4-1 | NA | CASSPPGSYEQYF | TGCGCCTCATCCCCCCCAGGTTCCTACGAGCAGTACTTC
NA | TRBJ2-3 | TRBV11-2 | NA | CASSLAGPLANTQYF | TGTGCCAGCAGCTTGGCGGGGCCCCTAGCGAATACGCAGTATTTT
NA | TRBJ2-1 | TRBV18 | NA | CASSPPYRAASLEDEQFF | TGTGCCAGCTCACCACCCTACCGGGCGGCCTCTCTTGAGGATGAGCAGTTCTTC
TRBD1 | TRBJ1-6 | TRBV7-9 | NA | CASSFTGTANSPLHF | TGTGCCAGCAGTTTCACCGGGACAGCTAATTCACCCCTCCACTTT
NA | TRBJ1-1 | TRBV18 | few | CASHSWGENTEAFF | TGTGCCAGCCACAGCTGGGGGGAAAACACTGAAGCTTTCTTT
TRBD1 | TRBJ2-2 | TRBV5-5 | NA | CASSWDRGNTGELFF | TGTGCCAGCAGCTGGGACAGGGGGAACACCGGGGAGCTGTTTTTT
TRBD1 | TRBJ1-4 | TRBV14 | NA | CASSQDQGGAEEKLFF | TGTGCCAGCAGCCAAGATCAAGGGGGCGCAGAAGAAAAACTGTTTTTT
NA | TRBJ2-5 | TRBV12-3/TRBV12-4 | NA | CASSLPEGTQYF | TGTGCCAGCAGTTTACCCGAGGGGACCCAGTACTTC
NA | TRBJ1-5 | TRBV6-1 | NA | CASSEGRGGPQHF | TGTGCCAGCAGTGAAGGCAGGGGAGGGCCCCAGCATTTT
NA | TRBJ1-1 | TRBV6-2/TRBV6-3 | NA | CASSSPDLTPNTEAFF | TGTGCCAGCAGTTCCCCGGACCTTACGCCGAACACTGAAGCTTTCTTT
NA | TRBJ2-5 | TRBV10-1 | NA | CASGSGVPETQYF | TGCGCCAGCGGCTCTGGGGTCCCAGAGACCCAGTACTTC
TRBD1 | TRBJ2-1 | TRBV25-1 | NA | CASSENRGPSSYNEQFF | TGTGCCAGCAGTGAGAACAGGGGGCCCAGCTCCTACAATGAGCAGTTCTTC